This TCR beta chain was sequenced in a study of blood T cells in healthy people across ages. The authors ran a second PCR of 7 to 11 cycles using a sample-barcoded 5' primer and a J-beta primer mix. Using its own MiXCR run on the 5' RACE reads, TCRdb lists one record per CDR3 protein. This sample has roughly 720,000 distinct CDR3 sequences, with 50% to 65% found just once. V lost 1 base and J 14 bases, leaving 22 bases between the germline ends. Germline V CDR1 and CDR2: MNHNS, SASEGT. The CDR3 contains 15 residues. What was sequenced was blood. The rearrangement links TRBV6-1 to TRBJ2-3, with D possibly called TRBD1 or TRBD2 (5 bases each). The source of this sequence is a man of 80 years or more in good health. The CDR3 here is CASSEVREGHRYAYF. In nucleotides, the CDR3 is TGTGCCAGCAGTGAAGTGAGAGAGGGGCACAGATACGCGTATTTT.